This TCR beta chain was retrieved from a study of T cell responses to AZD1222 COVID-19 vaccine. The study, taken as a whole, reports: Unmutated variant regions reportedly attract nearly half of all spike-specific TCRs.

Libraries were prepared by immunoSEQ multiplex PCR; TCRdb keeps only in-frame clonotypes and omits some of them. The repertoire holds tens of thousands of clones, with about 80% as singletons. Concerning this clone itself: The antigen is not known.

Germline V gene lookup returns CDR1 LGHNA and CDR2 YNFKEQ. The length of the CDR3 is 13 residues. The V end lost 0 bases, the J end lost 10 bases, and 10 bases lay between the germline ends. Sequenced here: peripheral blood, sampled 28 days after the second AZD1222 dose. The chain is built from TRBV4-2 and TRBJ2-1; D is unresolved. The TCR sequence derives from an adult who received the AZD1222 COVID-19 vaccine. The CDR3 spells CASSQDTSTEQFF. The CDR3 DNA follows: TGTGCCAGCAGCCAAGACACAAGCACCGAGCAGTTCTTC.